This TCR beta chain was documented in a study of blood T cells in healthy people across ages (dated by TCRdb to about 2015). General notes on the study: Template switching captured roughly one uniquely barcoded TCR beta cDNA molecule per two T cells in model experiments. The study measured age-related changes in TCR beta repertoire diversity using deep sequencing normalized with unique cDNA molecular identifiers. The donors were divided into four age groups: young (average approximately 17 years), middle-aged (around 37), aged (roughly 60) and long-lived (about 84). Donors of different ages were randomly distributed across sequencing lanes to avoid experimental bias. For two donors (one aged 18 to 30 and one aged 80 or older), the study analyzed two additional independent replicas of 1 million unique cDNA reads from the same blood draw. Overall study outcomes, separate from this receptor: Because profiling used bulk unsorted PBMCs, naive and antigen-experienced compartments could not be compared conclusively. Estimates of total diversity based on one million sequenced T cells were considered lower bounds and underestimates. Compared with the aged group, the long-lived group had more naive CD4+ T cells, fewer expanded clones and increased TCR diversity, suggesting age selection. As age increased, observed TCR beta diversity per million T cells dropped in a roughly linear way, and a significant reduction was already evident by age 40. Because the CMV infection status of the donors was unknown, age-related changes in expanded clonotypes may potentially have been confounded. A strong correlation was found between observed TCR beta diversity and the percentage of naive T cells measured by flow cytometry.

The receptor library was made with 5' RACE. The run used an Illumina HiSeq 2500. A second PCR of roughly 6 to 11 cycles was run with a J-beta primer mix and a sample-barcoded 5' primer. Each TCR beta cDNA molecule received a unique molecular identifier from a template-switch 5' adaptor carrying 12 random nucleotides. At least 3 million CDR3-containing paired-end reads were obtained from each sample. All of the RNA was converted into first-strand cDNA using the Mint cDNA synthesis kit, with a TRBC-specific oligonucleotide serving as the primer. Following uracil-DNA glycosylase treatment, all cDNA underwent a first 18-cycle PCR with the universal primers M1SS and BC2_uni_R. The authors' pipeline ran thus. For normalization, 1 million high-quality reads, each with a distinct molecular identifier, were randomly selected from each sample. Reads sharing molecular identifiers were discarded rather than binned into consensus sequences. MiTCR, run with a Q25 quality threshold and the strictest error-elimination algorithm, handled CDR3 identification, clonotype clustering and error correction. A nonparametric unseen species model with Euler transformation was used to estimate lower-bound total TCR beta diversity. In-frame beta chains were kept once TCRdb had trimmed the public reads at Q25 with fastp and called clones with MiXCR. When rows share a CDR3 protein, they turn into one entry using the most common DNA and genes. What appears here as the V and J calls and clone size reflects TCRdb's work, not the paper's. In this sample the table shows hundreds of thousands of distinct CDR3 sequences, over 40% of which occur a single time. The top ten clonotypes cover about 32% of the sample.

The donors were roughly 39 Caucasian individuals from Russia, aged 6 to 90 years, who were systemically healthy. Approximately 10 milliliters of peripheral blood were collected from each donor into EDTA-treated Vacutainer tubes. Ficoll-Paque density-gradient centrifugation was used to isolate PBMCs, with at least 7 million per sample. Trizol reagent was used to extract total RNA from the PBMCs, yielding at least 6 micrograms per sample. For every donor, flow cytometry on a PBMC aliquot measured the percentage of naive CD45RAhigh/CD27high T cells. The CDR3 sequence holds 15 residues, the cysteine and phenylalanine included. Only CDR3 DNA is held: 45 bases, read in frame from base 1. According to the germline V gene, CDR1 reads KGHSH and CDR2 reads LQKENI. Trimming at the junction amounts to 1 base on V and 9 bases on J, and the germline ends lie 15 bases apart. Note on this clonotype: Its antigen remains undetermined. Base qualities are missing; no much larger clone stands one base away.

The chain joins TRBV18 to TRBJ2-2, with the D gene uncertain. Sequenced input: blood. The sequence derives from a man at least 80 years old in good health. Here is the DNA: TGTGCCAGCTCACCACGGCAGGCCCCCTCCAGGGAGCTGTTTTTT. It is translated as CASSPRQAPSRELFF.